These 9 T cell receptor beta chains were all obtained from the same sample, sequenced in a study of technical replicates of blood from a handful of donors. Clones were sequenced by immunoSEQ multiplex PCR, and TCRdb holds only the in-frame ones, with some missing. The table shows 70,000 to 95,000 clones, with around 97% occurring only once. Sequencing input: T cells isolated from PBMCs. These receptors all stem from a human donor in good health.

CDR3 protein: CASSPSGGTDTQYF. The CDR3 DNA is TGTGCCAGTAGTCCATCGGGGGGCACAGATACGCAGTATTTT. V is TRBV19 and J is TRBJ2-3; perhaps TRBD2 as D (6 bases). V was trimmed by 5 bases and J by 1 base, leaving 10 bases between them. The CDR3 is made up of 14 amino acids. The germline gives CDR1 LNHDA, CDR2 SQIVND (reference sequence).

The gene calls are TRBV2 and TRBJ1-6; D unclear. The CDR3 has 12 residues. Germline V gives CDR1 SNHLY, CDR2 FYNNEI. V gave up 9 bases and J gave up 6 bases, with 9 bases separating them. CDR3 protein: CAREGGNSPLHF. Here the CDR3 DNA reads TGTGCCAGAGAGGGTGGTAATTCACCCCTCCACTTT.

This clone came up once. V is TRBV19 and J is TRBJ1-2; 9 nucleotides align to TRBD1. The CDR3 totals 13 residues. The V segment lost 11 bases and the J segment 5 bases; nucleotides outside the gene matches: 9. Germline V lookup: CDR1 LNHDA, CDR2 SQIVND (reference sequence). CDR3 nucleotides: TGTGCCGCCTCTCATGGGACAGGGTATGGCTACACCTTC. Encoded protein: CAASHGTGYGYTF.

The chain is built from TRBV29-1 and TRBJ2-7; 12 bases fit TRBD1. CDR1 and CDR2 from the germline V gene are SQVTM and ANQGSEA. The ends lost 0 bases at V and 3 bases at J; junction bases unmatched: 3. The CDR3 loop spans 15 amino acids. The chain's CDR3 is CSVEDGTGGDYEQYF. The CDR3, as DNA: TGCAGCGTTGAAGATGGGACAGGGGGCGACTACGAGCAGTACTTC.

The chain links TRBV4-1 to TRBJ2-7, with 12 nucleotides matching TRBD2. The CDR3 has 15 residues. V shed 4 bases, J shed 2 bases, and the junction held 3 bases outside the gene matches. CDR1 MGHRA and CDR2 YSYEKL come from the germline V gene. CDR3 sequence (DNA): TGCGCCAGCAGCCCCGGACTAGCGGGACCCTACGAGCAGTACTTC. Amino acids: CASSPGLAGPYEQYF.

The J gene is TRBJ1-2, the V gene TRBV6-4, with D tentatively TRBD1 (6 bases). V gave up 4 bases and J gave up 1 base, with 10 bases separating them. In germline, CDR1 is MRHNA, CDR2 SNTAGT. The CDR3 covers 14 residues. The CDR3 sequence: CASSVDSVNYGYTF. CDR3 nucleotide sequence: TGTGCCAGCAGTGTGGACAGCGTTAACTATGGCTACACCTTC.

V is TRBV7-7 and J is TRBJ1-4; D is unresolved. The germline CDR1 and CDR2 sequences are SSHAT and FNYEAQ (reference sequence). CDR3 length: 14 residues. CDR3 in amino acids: CASLPTCHNEKLFF. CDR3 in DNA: TGTGCTAGCTTACCTACCTGCCATAATGAAAAACTGTTTTTT.

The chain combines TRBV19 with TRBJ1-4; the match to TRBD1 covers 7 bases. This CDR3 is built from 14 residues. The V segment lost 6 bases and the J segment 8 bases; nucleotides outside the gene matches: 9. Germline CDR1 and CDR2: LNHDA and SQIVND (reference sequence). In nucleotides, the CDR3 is TGTGCCAGTAGCCCACAGGGGATTAACGAAAAACTGTTTTTT. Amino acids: CASSPQGINEKLFF.

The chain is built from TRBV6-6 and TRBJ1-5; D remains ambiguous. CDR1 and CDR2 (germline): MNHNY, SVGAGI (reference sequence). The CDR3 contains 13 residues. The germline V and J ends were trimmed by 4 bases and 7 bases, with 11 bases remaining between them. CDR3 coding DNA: TGTGCCAGCAGTTCCGGAGGTGGCCAGCCCCAGCATTTT. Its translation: CASSSGGGQPQHF.